The rows below give T cell receptor beta chains drawn from one sample of a study of sequential checkpoint blockade in melanoma. The method was immunoSEQ multiplex PCR; TCRdb's version includes in-frame clones alone and lacks a portion of them. The table lists about 3,700 clones, about half of them singletons. Specimen: CD8+ T cells sorted from blood (inferred from file names), collected from a patient given nivolumab and ipilimumab in sequence. These TCRs come from a human donor with melanoma. CDR3s include the opening cysteine and the closing phenylalanine or tryptophan. Fields, in order: J gene, clone size, D gene, V gene, CDR3 protein, CDR3 DNA. D genes are given only for firm matches. Expanded clones are given a class, and other clones once, few, many or no size at all.

TRBJ2-5 | NA | TRBD2 | TRBV4-3 | CASSQDRVAGGPRQETQYF | TGCGCCAGCAGCCAAGATCGGGTAGCGGGAGGGCCGAGGCAAGAGACCCAGTACTTC
TRBJ1-4 | NA | NA | TRBV14 | CASSQVRGFATNEKLFF | TGTGCCAGCAGCCAAGTAAGGGGTTTCGCAACTAATGAAAAACTGTTTTTT
TRBJ2-7 | NA | TRBD2 | TRBV28 | CASSPPSGTSGINSYEQYF | TGTGCCAGCAGTCCACCCTCCGGGACTAGCGGGATCAACTCCTACGAGCAGTACTTC
TRBJ2-7 | few | NA | TRBV7-2 | CASSLNAGQVPYEQYF | TGTGCCAGCAGCTTAAACGCGGGGCAAGTCCCCTACGAGCAGTACTTC
TRBJ2-7 | NA | TRBD1 | TRBV2 | CATRQGASEQYF | TGTGCCACCCGACAGGGGGCAAGCGAGCAGTACTTC
TRBJ1-2 | NA | NA | TRBV5-4 | CASSYGQVINYGYTF | TGTGCCAGCAGCTACGGACAAGTTATTAACTATGGCTACACCTTC
TRBJ1-5 | NA | NA | TRBV28 | CASSFFPESNQPQHF | TGTGCCAGCAGTTTTTTCCCCGAGAGCAATCAGCCCCAGCATTTT
TRBJ1-1 | NA | NA | TRBV5-1 | CASSEFGDGGAFF | TGCGCCAGCAGCGAATTCGGGGATGGCGGAGCTTTCTTT
TRBJ2-7 | NA | NA | TRBV27 | CASSLTGFTSYEQYF | TGTGCCAGCAGTCTAACAGGGTTCACATCCTACGAGCAGTACTTC
TRBJ2-7 | few | TRBD2 | TRBV14 | CASSPGGVEQYF | TGTGCCAGCAGCCCGGGGGGGGTCGAGCAGTACTTC
TRBJ1-1 | NA | NA | TRBV7-9 | CASSDSSLTEAFF | TGTGCCAGCAGTGACTCGAGTCTCACTGAAGCTTTCTTT
TRBJ2-7 | NA | TRBD1 | TRBV30 | CAWSGQDFYEQYF | TGTGCCTGGAGCGGACAGGACTTTTACGAGCAGTACTTC
TRBJ2-7 | medium-sized | TRBD1 | TRBV28 | CASSPTTGIFYEQYF | TGTGCCAGCAGTCCTACGACAGGGATCTTCTACGAGCAGTACTTC
TRBJ2-7 | once | TRBD2 | TRBV19 | CASSTRPQRGSYEQYF | TGTGCCAGTAGTACTCGCCCCCAGCGGGGGTCCTACGAGCAGTACTTC
TRBJ2-7 | NA | NA | TRBV19 | CASSFGQGGTYEQYF | TGTGCCAGTAGTTTCGGGCAGGGTGGCACCTACGAGCAGTACTTC
TRBJ2-7 | NA | TRBD2 | TRBV28 | CASSGGAYEQYF | TGTGCCAGCAGTGGGGGGGCCTACGAGCAGTACTTC
TRBJ2-7 | NA | NA | TRBV15 | CATSSQAREEQYF | TGTGCCACCAGCAGCCAAGCGCGGGAAGAGCAGTACTTC
TRBJ1-5 | NA | TRBD1 | TRBV5-8 | CASSAGQGGVQPQHF | TGTGCCAGCAGCGCGGGACAGGGGGGGGTTCAGCCCCAGCATTTT
TRBJ2-7 | NA | TRBD2 | TRBV7-8 | CASSSRTSGPLLEQYF | TGTGCCAGCAGCTCCCGGACTAGCGGGCCCTTGTTGGAGCAGTACTTC
TRBJ2-7 | NA | NA | TRBV5-4 | CASSQEGGEGYEQYF | TGTGCCAGCAGCCAAGAGGGGGGGGAAGGCTACGAGCAGTACTTC
TRBJ1-2 | NA | NA | TRBV28 | CASSFVGQDGYTF | TGTGCCAGCAGTTTCGTGGGGCAGGATGGCTACACCTTC
TRBJ1-1 | few | TRBD1 | TRBV9 | CASSPRDRGVKTEAFF | TGTGCCAGCAGCCCCCGTGACAGGGGAGTGAAAACTGAAGCTTTCTTT
TRBJ2-7 | NA | NA | TRBV30 | CAWSVQVYEQYF | TGTGCCTGGAGTGTTCAGGTATACGAGCAGTACTTC
TRBJ1-6 | few | NA | TRBV7-9 | CASSFEGPPDYNSPLHF | TGTGCCAGCAGCTTCGAGGGCCCACCCGACTATAATTCACCCCTCCACTTT
TRBJ1-1 | NA | TRBD1 | TRBV28 | CASSFGQVNTEAFF | TGTGCCAGCAGTTTCGGACAGGTGAACACTGAAGCTTTCTTT
TRBJ2-2 | few | TRBD1 | TRBV4-1 | CASSQQGAQIMAGELFF | TGCGCCAGCAGCCAACAGGGGGCGCAGATTATGGCCGGGGAGCTGTTTTTT
TRBJ1-5 | NA | NA | TRBV6-5 | CASSYSGRQPQHF | TGTGCCAGCAGTTACTCGGGGAGACAGCCCCAGCATTTT
TRBJ1-1 | NA | NA | TRBV19 | CASSTNREGTEAFF | TGTGCCAGTAGCACTAACAGGGAAGGCACTGAAGCTTTCTTT
TRBJ2-7 | NA | NA | TRBV9 | CASSEKTGYAYEQYF | TGTGCCAGCAGCGAAAAGACAGGTTACGCATACGAGCAGTACTTC
TRBJ2-7 | NA | NA | TRBV7-2 | CASSLDFYEQYF | TGTGCCAGCAGCTTAGACTTCTACGAGCAGTACTTC
TRBJ2-3 | NA | TRBD1 | TRBV5-4 | CASSWDSSTDTQYF | TGTGCCAGCAGCTGGGACAGCTCCACAGATACGCAGTATTTT
TRBJ2-7 | NA | TRBD2 | TRBV7-8 | CASSPAGGNSYEQYF | TGTGCCAGCAGCCCAGCGGGGGGGAACTCCTACGAGCAGTACTTC
TRBJ1-3 | few | NA | TRBV5-6 | CASSLTAGNTIYF | TGTGCCAGCAGCTTGACAGCAGGAAACACCATATATTTT
TRBJ2-7 | NA | TRBD2 | TRBV4-3 | CASSPGGGTAHEQYF | TGCGCCAGCAGCCCGGGGGGGGGCACGGCCCACGAGCAGTACTTC
TRBJ2-7 | medium-sized | TRBD1 | TRBV9 | CASSPRTGDFYEQYF | TGTGCCAGCAGCCCCCGGACAGGCGATTTCTACGAGCAGTACTTC
TRBJ1-1 | NA | TRBD1 | TRBV2 | CASIIGQALPEAFF | TGTGCCAGCATCATAGGACAGGCTCTACCTGAAGCTTTCTTT
TRBJ1-5 | medium-sized | TRBD1 | TRBV5-5 | CASSLRGQQHQPQHF | TGTGCCAGCAGCTTAAGGGGACAGCAGCATCAGCCCCAGCATTTT
TRBJ1-2 | NA | NA | TRBV9 | CASSDPRGAAPANYGYTF | TGTGCCAGCAGCGATCCACGGGGGGCCGCCCCAGCTAACTATGGCTACACCTTC
TRBJ1-5 | NA | NA | TRBV5-6 | CASSFFELSNQPQHF | TGTGCCAGCAGCTTTTTCGAACTTAGCAATCAGCCCCAGCATTTT
TRBJ2-7 | few | NA | TRBV4-3 | CASSQELRSSYEQYF | TGCGCCAGCAGCCAAGAGTTGCGGAGCTCCTACGAGCAGTACTTC
TRBJ1-1 | few | NA | TRBV4-1 | CASSQDRGTTEAFF | TGCGCCAGCAGCCAAGACCGGGGGACCACTGAAGCTTTCTTT
TRBJ1-5 | NA | NA | TRBV19 | CASSTPGNQPQHF | TGTGCCAGTAGTACCCCAGGGAATCAGCCCCAGCATTTT
TRBJ2-7 | once | NA | TRBV28 | CASSPGHRYEQYF | TGTGCCAGCAGCCCGGGACACCGCTACGAGCAGTACTTC
TRBJ1-5 | NA | NA | TRBV10-3 | CAIRSDSNQPQHF | TGTGCCATCAGGTCAGATAGCAATCAGCCCCAGCATTTT
TRBJ2-2 | NA | TRBD2 | TRBV28 | CASSLEWLAGAPGGELFF | TGTGCCAGCAGTTTAGAATGGCTAGCGGGGGCCCCAGGCGGGGAGCTGTTTTTT
TRBJ2-7 | NA | NA | TRBV7-6 | CASSTEYEQYF | TGTGCCAGCAGCACAGAGTACGAGCAGTACTTC
TRBJ2-7 | NA | NA | TRBV27 | CASSLNLYEQYF | TGTGCCAGCAGTTTAAATCTCTACGAGCAGTACTTC
TRBJ2-7 | few | TRBD1 | TRBV15 | CATSRSRDRTYEQYF | TGTGCCACCAGCAGATCCCGGGACAGGACCTACGAGCAGTACTTC
TRBJ2-7 | NA | NA | TRBV6-5 | CASSPGLISSYEQYF | TGTGCCAGCAGTCCCGGGTTGATCTCATCCTACGAGCAGTACTTC
TRBJ1-1 | once | TRBD1 | TRBV9 | CASSVGGSGTDTEAFF | TGTGCCAGCAGCGTAGGTGGGAGTGGGACAGACACTGAAGCTTTCTTT
TRBJ2-7 | medium-sized | TRBD1 | TRBV15 | CATGGQSSGSPYEQYF | TGTGCCACCGGGGGACAGAGCTCGGGGAGTCCCTACGAGCAGTACTTC
TRBJ2-7 | NA | TRBD1 | TRBV4-3 | CASSYRTGSYEQYF | TGCGCCAGCAGCTATCGGACAGGGTCATACGAGCAGTACTTC
TRBJ2-7 | medium-sized | NA | TRBV19 | CASSHGYEQYF | TGTGCCAGTAGCCACGGCTACGAGCAGTACTTC
TRBJ1-1 | few | NA | TRBV28 | CASSLEEAYSMNTEAFF | TGTGCCAGCAGTTTAGAGGAGGCGTACTCCATGAACACTGAAGCTTTCTTT
TRBJ2-7 | medium-sized | TRBD2 | TRBV4-1 | CASSPGLAGETNYEQYF | TGCGCCAGCAGCCCGGGACTAGCGGGAGAAACGAACTACGAGCAGTACTTC
TRBJ2-3 | NA | TRBD1 | TRBV7-8 | CASSTPIAGGLPDTQYF | TGTGCCAGCAGCACCCCGATTGCAGGGGGCCTCCCAGATACGCAGTATTTT
TRBJ1-1 | NA | TRBD1 | TRBV11-2 | CASSPWTGNTEAFF | TGTGCCAGCAGCCCCTGGACAGGGAACACTGAAGCTTTCTTT
TRBJ2-7 | NA | TRBD2 | TRBV27 | CASSLSASGVYEQYF | TGTGCCAGCAGTTTATCGGCTAGCGGAGTCTACGAGCAGTACTTC
TRBJ1-2 | NA | NA | TRBV9 | CASSVGANGYTF | TGTGCCAGCAGCGTAGGAGCTAATGGCTACACCTTC
TRBJ2-2 | NA | NA | TRBV7-3 | CASSLRTGSGPGELFF | TGTGCCAGCAGCTTAAGAACGGGGTCCGGACCTGGGGAGCTGTTTTTT